This T cell receptor (beta chain) was identified in a study of spatial heterogeneity in lung cancer. Study-wide background: Beta-chain sequences were consistently detected more often than alpha-chain sequences. Raw sequencing reads included, on average, more than eight appearances of each unique TCR and UMI combination.

The time point here: sample taken at primary tumor resection. Samples were donated by 72 untreated early-stage non-small cell lung cancer patients. No cell sorting; template was whole RNA from tumor, lung tissue or PBMC. By frequency in the sample, this clonotype is medium-sized (0.01 to 0.1%). TCRdb passed the 5' RACE reads through MiXCR, listing each CDR3 protein once. This sample has 2,100 or so distinct CDR3 sequences, with roughly 7.8% found just once. Per germline, CDR1 SGHTA and CDR2 FQGNSA. There are 12 residues in the CDR3. The V and J ends lost 3 bases and 8 bases respectively, with 8 bases between them.

This chain joins TRBV7-2 and TRBJ2-1; D call uncertain. The sample was normal lung tissue next to the tumor, taken at surgery. The source is a female donor with early-stage non-small cell lung cancer. The CDR3 spells CASSFGVYEQFF. CDR3 nucleotide sequence: TGTGCCAGCAGCTTTGGGGTTTATGAGCAGTTCTTC.